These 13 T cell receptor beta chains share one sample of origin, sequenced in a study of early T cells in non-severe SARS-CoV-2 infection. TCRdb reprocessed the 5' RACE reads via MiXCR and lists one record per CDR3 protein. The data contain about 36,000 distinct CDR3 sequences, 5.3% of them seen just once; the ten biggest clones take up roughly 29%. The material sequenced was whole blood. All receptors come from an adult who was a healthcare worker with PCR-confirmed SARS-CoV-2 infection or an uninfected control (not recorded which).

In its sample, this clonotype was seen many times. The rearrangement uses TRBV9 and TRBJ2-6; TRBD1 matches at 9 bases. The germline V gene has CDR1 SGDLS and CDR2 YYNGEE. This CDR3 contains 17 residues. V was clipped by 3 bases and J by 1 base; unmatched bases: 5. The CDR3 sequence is CASSAGTGSSGANVLTF. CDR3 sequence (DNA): TGTGCCAGCAGCGCCGGGACAGGGTCGTCTGGGGCCAACGTCCTGACTTTC.

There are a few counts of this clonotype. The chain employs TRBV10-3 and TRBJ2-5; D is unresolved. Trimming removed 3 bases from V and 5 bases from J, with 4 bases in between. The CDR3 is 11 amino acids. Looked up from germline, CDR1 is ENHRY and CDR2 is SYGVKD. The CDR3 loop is CAISDTETQYF. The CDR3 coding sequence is TGTGCCATCAGTGATACCGAGACCCAGTACTTC.

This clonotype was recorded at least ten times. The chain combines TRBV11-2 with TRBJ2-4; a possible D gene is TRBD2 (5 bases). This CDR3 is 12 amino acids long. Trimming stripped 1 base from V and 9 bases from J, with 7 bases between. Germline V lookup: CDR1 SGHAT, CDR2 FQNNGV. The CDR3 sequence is CASSLVEGIQYF. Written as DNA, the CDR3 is TGTGCCAGCAGCTTAGTCGAGGGCATTCAGTACTTC.

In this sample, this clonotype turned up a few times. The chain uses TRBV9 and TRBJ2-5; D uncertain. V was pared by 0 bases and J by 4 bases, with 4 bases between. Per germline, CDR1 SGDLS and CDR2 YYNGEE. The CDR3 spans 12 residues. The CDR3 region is CASSVGGETQYF. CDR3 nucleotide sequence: TGTGCCAGCAGCGTAGGTGGAGAGACCCAGTACTTC.

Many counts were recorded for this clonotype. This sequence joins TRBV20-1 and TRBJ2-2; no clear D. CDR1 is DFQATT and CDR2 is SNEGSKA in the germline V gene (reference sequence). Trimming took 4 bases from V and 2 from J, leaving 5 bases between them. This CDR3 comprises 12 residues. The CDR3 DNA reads TGCAGTGCTAACTATAACACCGGGGAGCTGTTTTTT. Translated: CSANYNTGELFF.

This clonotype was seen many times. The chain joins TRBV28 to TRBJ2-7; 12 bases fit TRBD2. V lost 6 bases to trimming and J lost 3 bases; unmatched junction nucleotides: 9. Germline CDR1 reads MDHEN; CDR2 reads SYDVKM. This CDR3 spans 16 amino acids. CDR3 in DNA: TGTGCCAGCAGGTCGGGGACTAGCGGGTGGCGCTACGAGCAGTACTTC. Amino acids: CASRSGTSGWRYEQYF.

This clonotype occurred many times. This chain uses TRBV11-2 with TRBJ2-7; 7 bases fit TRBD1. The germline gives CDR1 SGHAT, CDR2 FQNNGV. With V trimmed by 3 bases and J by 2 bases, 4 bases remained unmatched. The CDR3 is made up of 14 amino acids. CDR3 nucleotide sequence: TGTGCCAGCAGCTTCCGTAGGGGGCCCTACGAGCAGTACTTC. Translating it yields CASSFRRGPYEQYF.

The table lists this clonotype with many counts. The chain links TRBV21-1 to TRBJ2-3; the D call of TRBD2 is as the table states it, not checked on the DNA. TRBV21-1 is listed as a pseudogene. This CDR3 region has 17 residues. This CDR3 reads CASSHSTRTSGTDTQYF. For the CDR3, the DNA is TGTGCCAGCAGTCATTCCACCAGGACTAGCGGCACAGATACGCAGTATTTT.

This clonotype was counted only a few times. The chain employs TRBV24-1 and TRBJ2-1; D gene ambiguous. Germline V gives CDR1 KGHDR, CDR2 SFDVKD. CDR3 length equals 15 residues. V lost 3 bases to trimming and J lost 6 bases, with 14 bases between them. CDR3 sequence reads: CATSDPLARGNEQFF. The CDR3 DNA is TGTGCCACCAGTGATCCCCTCGCGAGAGGCAATGAGCAGTTCTTC.

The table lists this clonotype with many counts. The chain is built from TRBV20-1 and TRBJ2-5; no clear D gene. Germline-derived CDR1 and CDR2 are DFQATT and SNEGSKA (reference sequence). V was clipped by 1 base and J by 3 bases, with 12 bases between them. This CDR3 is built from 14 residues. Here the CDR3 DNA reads TGCAGTGCTAGAGCGTGGCAGAATGAAGAGACCCAGTACTTC. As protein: CSARAWQNEETQYF.

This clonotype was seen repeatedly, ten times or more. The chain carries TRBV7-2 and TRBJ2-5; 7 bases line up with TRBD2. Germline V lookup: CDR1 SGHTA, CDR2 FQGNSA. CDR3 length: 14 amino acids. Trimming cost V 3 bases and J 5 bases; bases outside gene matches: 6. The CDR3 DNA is TGTGCCAGCAGCTTCTCGTGGGGGGGGGAGACCCAGTACTTC. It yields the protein CASSFSWGGETQYF.

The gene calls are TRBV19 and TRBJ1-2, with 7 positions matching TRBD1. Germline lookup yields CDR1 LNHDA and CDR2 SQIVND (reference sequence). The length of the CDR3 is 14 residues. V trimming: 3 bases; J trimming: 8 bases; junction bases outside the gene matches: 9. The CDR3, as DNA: TGTGCCAGTAGTATGATCCGACAGGGAGAAGGCTACACCTTC. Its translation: CASSMIRQGEGYTF.

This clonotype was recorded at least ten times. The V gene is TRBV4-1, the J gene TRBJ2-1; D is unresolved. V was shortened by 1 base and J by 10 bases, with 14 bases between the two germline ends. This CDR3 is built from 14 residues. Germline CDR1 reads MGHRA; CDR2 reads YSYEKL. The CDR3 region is CASSQARPTSEQFF. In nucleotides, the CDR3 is TGCGCCAGCAGCCAAGCCCGGCCGACAAGCGAGCAGTTCTTC.